This passage covers 24 T cell receptor beta chains from one sample sequenced in a study of CD8 T cells in ankylosing spondylitis. Study-level points and caveats: Blood of patients with ankylosing spondylitis appeared to be characterized by a TCR beta motif of roughly eight highly homologous variants.

TCRdb used MiXCR to reprocess the 5' RACE reads, holding one entry per CDR3 protein. The sample has just under 550,000 distinct CDR3 sequences; approximately 12% are singletons. These receptors have no known antigen. Sequencing was done on a sample of blood, either unsorted or a sorted T cell fraction (not recorded which). Receptors were obtained from a male donor with ankylosing spondylitis.

This clonotype was counted between two and nine times. This sequence joins TRBV21-1 and TRBJ1-5. TRBV21-1 is a recognized pseudogene. The CDR3 sequence is 15 residues long. The CDR3 DNA follows: TGTGCCAGCAGCATAAAAAAGGGTGACAATCAGCCCCAGCATTTT. Encoded protein: CASSIKKGDNQPQHF.

There are a few counts of this clonotype. V usage is TRBV6-5 and J usage is TRBJ2-2; 8 bases are a match to TRBD1. V gave up 0 bases and J gave up 1 base; unmatched junction bases: 4. CDR1 is MNHEY and CDR2 is SVGAGI in the germline V gene. The CDR3 is 17 amino acids. CDR3 sequence (DNA): TGTGCCAGCAGTTACTCGTCCGGGACAGGGAACACCGGGGAGCTGTTTTTT. Translated: CASSYSSGTGNTGELFF.

In this sample, this clonotype turned up many times. This rearrangement joins TRBV6-5 to TRBJ2-3; D call uncertain. Per the germline V gene, CDR1 is MNHEY and CDR2 is SVGAGI. CDR3 size: 16 residues. The germline V and J ends were trimmed by 3 bases and 6 bases, with 19 bases remaining between them. The CDR3 region is CASSYSVGGLSDTQYF. CDR3 nucleotide sequence: TGTGCCAGCAGTTATTCCGTGGGCGGTTTGAGTGATACGCAGTATTTT.

There are a few counts of this clonotype. The gene calls are TRBV7-6 and TRBJ2-5; no clear D gene. This CDR3 is built from 17 residues. Germline V gene lookup returns CDR1 SGHVS and CDR2 FNYEAQ. V was trimmed by 2 bases and J by 4 bases, leaving 20 bases between them. This chain's CDR3 is CASSLSSHLYRGETQYF. CDR3 sequence (DNA): TGTGCCAGCAGCTTATCATCCCACCTATACCGTGGAGAGACCCAGTACTTC.

The chain recombines TRBV21-1 with TRBJ2-3. TRBV21-1 is labeled a pseudogene. CDR3 size: 12 residues. Here the CDR3 reads CASSEDPDTQYF. The CDR3 DNA reads TGTGCCAGCAGCGAGGATCCAGATACGCAGTATTTT.

There are a few counts of this clonotype. The V and J genes are TRBV3-1 and TRBJ1-6; a possible D gene is TRBD1 (6 bases). Germline V lookup: CDR1 LGHDT, CDR2 YNNKEL (reference sequence). CDR3 length: 15 residues. The germline V and J ends were trimmed by 1 base and 8 bases, with 12 bases remaining between them. CDR3 protein: CASSQVGRGYSPLHF. The CDR3 DNA reads as TGTGCCAGCAGCCAAGTGGGGAGGGGGTATTCACCCCTCCACTTT.

This clonotype has more than one count but fewer than ten. The chain combines TRBV20-1 with TRBJ2-5; 13 bases fit TRBD2. The CDR3 is 16 amino acids. V was clipped by 5 bases and J by 1 base; unmatched bases: 7. The germline V gene encodes CDR1 DFQATT and CDR2 SNEGSKA (reference sequence). For the CDR3, the DNA is TGCAGTGCTCTTACTAGCGGGAGGGCCGGCCAAGAGACCCAGTACTTC. Its translation is CSALTSGRAGQETQYF.

This clonotype has a handful of counts. The V gene is TRBV14, the J gene TRBJ2-1; D may be TRBD2 (6 bases). Germline V gene lookup returns CDR1 SGHDN and CDR2 FVKESK. This CDR3 contains 16 residues. V lost 5 bases to trimming and J lost 7 bases, with 21 bases between them. The CDR3, as DNA: TGTGCCAGCAGCGAGGAGGGGCCCTCAGGCAGGAATGAGCAGTTCTTC. Its protein product is CASSEEGPSGRNEQFF.

This clonotype has at least ten counts. The J gene is TRBJ1-4, the V gene TRBV7-9; D remains unclear. CDR3 size: 13 residues. Germline-derived CDR1 and CDR2 are SEHNR and FQNEAQ (reference sequence). Between the trimmed V and J ends, which lost 4 bases and 5 bases, there was a span of 8 bases. Here the CDR3 DNA reads TGTGCCAGCAGCTCTCCAGAGAATGAAAAACTGTTTTTT. Its translation is CASSSPENEKLFF.

This clonotype was observed a handful of times. The chain is built from TRBV20-1 and TRBJ1-5, with unresolved D. CDR1 DFQATT and CDR2 SNEGSKA come from the germline V gene (reference sequence). Trimming shortened V by 1 base and J by 0 bases, and 13 bases separated the two germline ends. The CDR3 spans 16 residues. DNA for the CDR3: TGCAGTGCTAGAGCGGCCGCCCCGGGTAGCAATCAGCCCCAGCATTTT. Translated: CSARAAAPGSNQPQHF.

In its sample, this clonotype was seen a few times. CDR3 region: CASSPYEQYV. CDR3 DNA: TGTGCCAGCAGCCCCTACGAGCAGTACGTC. The chain recombines TRBV7-9 with TRBJ2-7; no clear D gene. Trimming took off 5 bases at V and 2 bases at J, with 1 base between the two ends. Germline-derived CDR1 and CDR2 are SEHNR and FQNEAQ (reference sequence). The CDR3 is 10 residues long.

This chain uses TRBV20-1 with TRBJ2-5; D is ambiguous. V was shortened by 3 bases and J by 5 bases, with 13 bases between the two germline ends. Germline-derived CDR1 and CDR2 are DFQATT and SNEGSKA (reference sequence). This CDR3 has 13 amino acids. The CDR3 nucleotides are TGCAGTGCTAGGGTAAAAGCGCGGGAGACCCAGTACTTC. It yields the protein CSARVKARETQYF.

The rearrangement uses TRBV6-5 and TRBJ2-3; D perhaps matches TRBD2 (6 bases). V dropped 2 bases and J dropped 6 bases, with 12 bases sitting between them. Germline V gene lookup returns CDR1 MNHEY and CDR2 SVGAGI. This CDR3 region has 14 residues. In DNA form, the CDR3 reads TGTGCCAGCAGTTACACGGAGGGAAGCGATACGCAGTATTTT. Protein product: CASSYTEGSDTQYF.

There are a few counts of this clonotype. This chain joins TRBV15 and TRBJ2-2; 10 bases are shared with TRBD2. CDR3 length: 14 residues. Germline V gene lookup returns CDR1 LNHNV and CDR2 YYDKDF (reference sequence). The ends lost 8 bases at V and 4 bases at J; junction bases unmatched: 4. The CDR3 loop is CATSSGRGTGELFF. CDR3 nucleotide sequence: TGTGCCACCTCTAGCGGGAGAGGCACCGGGGAGCTGTTTTTT.

This clonotype came up many times. The chain links TRBV7-9 to TRBJ1-2; 7 bases agree with TRBD1. Germline CDR1 SEHNR, CDR2 FQNEAQ (reference sequence). The CDR3 spans 14 residues. V trimming: 1 base; J trimming: 10 bases; junction bases outside the gene matches: 9. The CDR3 is CASSLVIGTVFYTF. For the CDR3, the DNA is TGTGCCAGCAGCTTAGTCATCGGGACAGTCTTCTACACCTTC.

This clonotype occurred a few times. The chain recombines TRBV5-1 with TRBJ2-7; TRBD1 matches 7 bases. The CDR3 is 13 amino acids. CDR1 is SGHRS and CDR2 is YFSETQ in the germline V gene. The junction had 4 bases not matched to a gene; V was cut back by 2 bases and J by 5 bases. CDR3 nucleotide sequence: TGCGCCAGCAGCTTATACAGGGGTGACGAGCAGTACGTC. It is translated as CASSLYRGDEQYV.

The chain couples TRBV5-1 to TRBJ2-7, with a possible D match to TRBD2 (6 bases). CDR3 size: 12 residues. The V and J ends lost 3 bases and 5 bases respectively, with 9 bases between them. The germline V gene encodes CDR1 SGHRS and CDR2 YFSETQ. The CDR3 sequence is CASSWGLNEQYF. CDR3 in DNA: TGCGCCAGCAGCTGGGGACTGAACGAGCAGTACTTC.

This clonotype was observed many times. This CDR3 is CASSSGTDYEQYV. The CDR3 nucleotides are TGTGCCAGCAGTTCCGGGACAGACTACGAGCAGTACGTC. V and J are TRBV6-2 or TRBV6-3 and TRBJ2-7, with TRBD1 matching over 7 bases. This CDR3 spans 13 amino acids. In germline, CDR1 is MNHEY, CDR2 SVGEGT. J was trimmed by 3 bases and V by 4 bases; bases with no gene match: 3.

A few counts support this clonotype. The V call is TRBV30, the J call TRBJ1-5; TRBD1 matches 9 bases. CDR1 and CDR2 from the germline V gene are GTSNPN and SVGIG (reference sequence). CDR3 length: 14 amino acids. V lost 3 bases to trimming and J lost 1 base; unmatched junction nucleotides: 1. The DNA of the CDR3 is TGTGCCTGGAGCGGGACAGGGAGCAATCAGCCCCAGCATTTT. Protein product: CAWSGTGSNQPQHF.

This clonotype has just a few counts. J is TRBJ2-5 and V is TRBV20-1; D might be TRBD2 (7 bases). The V end lost 6 bases, the J end lost 5 bases, and 16 bases lay between the germline ends. This CDR3 contains 13 residues. Germline CDR1 is DFQATT and CDR2 is SNEGSKA (reference sequence). Written as DNA, the CDR3 is TGCAGTGCCCAAAGGGGGGGTACGGAGACCCAGTACTTC. It yields the protein CSAQRGGTETQYF.

This clonotype was counted a few times. The V and J genes are TRBV25-1 and TRBJ2-5; TRBD1 is a possible D gene (5 bases). Trimming pared 2 bases from V and 0 bases from J, leaving 7 bases between. The CDR3 contains 14 residues. Germline V gene lookup returns CDR1 MGHDK and CDR2 SYGVNS. The CDR3 DNA follows: TGTGCCAGCAGTGAACTGGACAACCAAGAGACCCAGTACTTC. It yields the protein CASSELDNQETQYF.

CDR3 nucleotides: TGTGCCATCAGTGAGCCTCCGACTTACAATGAGCAGTTCTTC. This codes for CAISEPPTYNEQFF. The rearrangement uses TRBV10-3 and TRBJ2-1, with D unclear. The CDR3 has 14 amino acids. The germline V and J ends were trimmed by 2 bases and 4 bases, with 9 bases remaining between them. Germline CDR1 ENHRY, CDR2 SYGVKD.

J is TRBJ1-1 and V is TRBV5-1, with 7 positions matching TRBD1. The CDR3 totals 15 residues. Trimming took 3 bases from V and 0 from J; bases not matched to a gene: 5. Germline loops: CDR1 SGHRS, CDR2 YFSETQ. CDR3 bases: TGCGCCAGCAGCTCAGGGGGTTGGATGAACACTGAAGCTTTCTTT. Its translation is CASSSGGWMNTEAFF.

This clonotype was counted only a few times. The V call is TRBV2, the J call TRBJ2-3, with a tentative D call TRBD1 (5 bases). Germline CDR1 SNHLY, CDR2 FYNNEI. The CDR3 has 14 amino acids. The ends were cut back, 8 bases at V and 1 base at J, with 13 bases in the middle. The DNA for the CDR3 is TGTGCCAGCCTTGACAGCTCTCGCACAGATACGCAGTATTTT. Amino acids: CASLDSSRTDTQYF.